A selection of T cell receptor beta chains follows, all from one sample in a study of shared clonotypes between healthy human individuals. Produced via immunoSEQ multiplex PCR; TCRdb's table is partial and in-frame only. The top ten clones hold approximately 1.2% of a sample with roughly 2,000,000 clones, about 94% of them seen once. Input material: naive CD8+ T cells sorted from blood. The source is a man aged 18 to 29 in good health. Each CDR3 is given with its conserved first and last residue. Fields, in order: clone size, D gene, CDR3 length, J gene, V gene, CDR3 protein, CDR3 DNA. A D gene is named only where the DNA matches it firmly. Part of the rows lack a size; the others show once, few, many or a class for expanded clones.

size: few
D: NA
length: 14
J: TRBJ2-1
V: TRBV4-3
CDR3: CASSQAGAYNEQFF
DNA: TGCGCCAGCAGCCAAGCCGGGGCCTACAATGAGCAGTTCTTC

size: NA
D: NA
length: 12
J: TRBJ1-1
V: TRBV25-1
CDR3: CASSAGATEAFF
DNA: TGTGCCAGCAGTGCCGGGGCTACTGAAGCTTTCTTT

size: NA
D: NA
length: 14
J: TRBJ2-3
V: TRBV6-1
CDR3: CASHPGPVTDTQYF
DNA: TGTGCCAGCCATCCTGGGCCGGTCACAGATACGCAGTATTTT

size: once
D: TRBD1
length: 12
J: TRBJ2-3
V: TRBV7-9
CDR3: CASSSGQGPQYF
DNA: TGTGCCAGCAGCTCTGGACAGGGCCCGCAGTATTTT

size: NA
D: NA
length: 19
J: TRBJ1-3
V: TRBV9
CDR3: CASSVGISVRVSSGNTIYF
DNA: TGTGCCAGCAGCGTAGGAATATCTGTCAGAGTTTCCTCTGGAAACACCATATATTTT

size: NA
D: NA
length: 15
J: TRBJ2-1
V: TRBV6-1
CDR3: CASSPQAPEGNEQFF
DNA: TGTGCCAGCAGTCCACAGGCCCCGGAAGGGAATGAGCAGTTCTTC

size: NA
D: NA
length: 12
J: TRBJ1-2
V: TRBV30
CDR3: CAWSPTGPHHTF
DNA: TGTGCCTGGAGTCCGACGGGACCTCATCACACCTTC

size: NA
D: NA
length: 14
J: TRBJ2-1
V: TRBV9
CDR3: CASSVVGGVDEQFF
DNA: TGTGCCAGCAGCGTAGTTGGGGGAGTCGATGAGCAGTTCTTC

size: NA
D: TRBD2
length: 18
J: TRBJ2-1
V: TRBV7-9
CDR3: CASSSPGTSGGDNNEQFF
DNA: TGTGCCAGCAGCTCGCCCGGGACTAGCGGGGGGGATAACAATGAGCAGTTCTTC

size: once
D: NA
length: 15
J: TRBJ2-7
V: TRBV6-1
CDR3: CASSEAAGWSYEQYF
DNA: TGTGCCAGCAGTGAGGCGGCAGGATGGTCGTACGAGCAGTACTTC

size: NA
D: TRBD2
length: 14
J: TRBJ2-7
V: TRBV29-1
CDR3: CSVESLAGEDEQYF
DNA: TGCAGCGTTGAGTCCCTAGCGGGTGAAGACGAGCAGTACTTC

size: NA
D: NA
length: 15
J: TRBJ2-5
V: TRBV6-1
CDR3: CASSEDVTGGETQYF
DNA: TGTGCCAGCAGTGAAGATGTTACAGGCGGGGAGACCCAGTACTTC

size: NA
D: NA
length: 12
J: TRBJ2-3
V: TRBV6-5
CDR3: CASSWGSDTQYF
DNA: TGTGCCAGCAGTTGGGGGAGCGATACGCAGTATTTT

size: NA
D: NA
length: 15
J: TRBJ1-2
V: TRBV25-1
CDR3: CASSEQGGNIYGYTF
DNA: TGTGCCAGCAGTGAACAGGGCGGTAATATATATGGCTACACCTTC

size: NA
D: TRBD2
length: 15
J: TRBJ2-7
V: TRBV6-5
CDR3: CASSYAIGRDYEQYF
DNA: TGTGCCAGCAGTTACGCTATCGGGAGGGACTACGAGCAGTACTTC

size: NA
D: TRBD1
length: 12
J: TRBJ2-7
V: TRBV30
CDR3: CAWKGQGREQYF
DNA: TGTGCCTGGAAGGGACAGGGGCGAGAGCAGTACTTC

size: NA
D: NA
length: 15
J: TRBJ2-3
V: TRBV14
CDR3: CASSQARGGTDTQYF
DNA: TGTGCCAGCAGCCAAGCGCGGGGAGGCACAGATACGCAGTATTTT

size: NA
D: TRBD2
length: 13
J: TRBJ2-5
V: TRBV27
CDR3: CASRLTGGETQYF
DNA: TGTGCCAGCCGCCTCACGGGGGGAGAGACCCAGTACTTC

size: NA
D: NA
length: 12
J: TRBJ2-1
V: TRBV25-1
CDR3: CASRREIHEQFF
DNA: TGTGCCAGCAGACGGGAGATCCATGAGCAGTTCTTC

size: NA
D: NA
length: 16
J: TRBJ2-3
V: TRBV5-1
CDR3: CASGLAEHIHTDTQYF
DNA: TGCGCCAGCGGATTAGCTGAGCATATCCACACAGATACGCAGTATTTT

size: NA
D: NA
length: 16
J: TRBJ1-3
V: TRBV2
CDR3: CASSDLPGGAGNTIYF
DNA: TGTGCCAGCAGTGATTTGCCGGGGGGAGCTGGAAACACCATATATTTT

size: once
D: NA
length: 12
J: TRBJ1-1
V: TRBV27
CDR3: CASSSGRTEAFF
DNA: TGTGCCAGCAGTTCTGGGAGGACTGAAGCTTTCTTT

size: NA
D: TRBD1
length: 16
J: TRBJ2-1
V: TRBV9
CDR3: CASSVRTGGSDNEQFF
DNA: TGTGCCAGCAGCGTTCGGACAGGGGGTAGCGACAATGAGCAGTTCTTC

size: few
D: TRBD2
length: 14
J: TRBJ2-4
V: TRBV15
CDR3: CATSSAGEKNIQYF
DNA: TGTGCCACCAGCTCCGCGGGAGAGAAAAACATTCAGTACTTC

size: NA
D: NA
length: 13
J: TRBJ1-3
V: TRBV9
CDR3: CASSVASGNTIYF
DNA: TGTGCCAGCAGCGTTGCCTCTGGAAACACCATATATTTT

size: NA
D: NA
length: 15
J: TRBJ1-2
V: TRBV30
CDR3: CAWSAWDPGDRGYTF
DNA: TGTGCCTGGAGTGCTTGGGACCCGGGGGATAGAGGCTACACCTTC

size: NA
D: NA
length: 16
J: TRBJ2-3
V: TRBV28
CDR3: CASSFALSREGDTQYF
DNA: TGTGCCAGCAGTTTTGCGCTATCGCGGGAAGGGGATACGCAGTATTTT

size: NA
D: NA
length: 13
J: TRBJ1-1
V: TRBV7-9
CDR3: CASGPGGGTEAFF
DNA: TGTGCCAGCGGACCGGGAGGGGGCACTGAAGCTTTCTTT

size: NA
D: NA
length: 15
J: TRBJ2-3
V: TRBV11-2
CDR3: CASSLELGGTDTQYF
DNA: TGTGCCAGCAGCTTAGAGCTTGGTGGCACAGATACGCAGTATTTT

size: once
D: NA
length: 15
J: TRBJ1-4
V: TRBV6-6
CDR3: CASSSRENGNEKLFF
DNA: TGTGCCAGCAGTTCCAGGGAAAATGGAAATGAAAAACTGTTTTTT

size: NA
D: TRBD1
length: 17
J: TRBJ2-1
V: TRBV27
CDR3: CASSSMTGVHSYNEQFF
DNA: TGTGCCAGCAGTTCTATGACAGGGGTCCACAGCTACAATGAGCAGTTCTTC

size: once
D: NA
length: 15
J: TRBJ1-1
V: TRBV10-3
CDR3: CAISESYLANTEAFF
DNA: TGTGCCATCAGTGAGTCTTATCTGGCGAACACTGAAGCTTTCTTT

size: NA
D: TRBD2
length: 18
J: TRBJ2-2
V: TRBV9
CDR3: CASSVAPLADTNTGELFF
DNA: TGTGCCAGCAGCGTAGCCCCTCTAGCGGACACGAACACCGGGGAGCTGTTTTTT

size: NA
D: NA
length: 17
J: TRBJ1-4
V: TRBV28
CDR3: CASTPDSPIATNEKLFF
DNA: TGTGCCAGCACACCCGATTCCCCGATTGCAACTAATGAAAAACTGTTTTTT

size: NA
D: NA
length: 18
J: TRBJ1-1
V: TRBV30
CDR3: CAWSVRGRDIGLGTEAFF
DNA: TGTGCCTGGAGTGTAAGGGGCCGGGACATAGGATTGGGCACTGAAGCTTTCTTT

size: NA
D: TRBD1
length: 15
J: TRBJ1-2
V: TRBV7-9
CDR3: CASSPLDRDNYGYTF
DNA: TGTGCCAGCAGCCCCCTGGACAGGGACAACTATGGCTACACCTTC

size: once
D: TRBD1
length: 16
J: TRBJ2-3
V: TRBV12-5
CDR3: CASGLGQGFSTDTQYF
DNA: TGTGCTAGTGGTCTGGGACAGGGGTTTAGCACAGATACGCAGTATTTT

size: NA
D: TRBD1
length: 16
J: TRBJ1-2
V: TRBV7-9
CDR3: CASSPLWDSLNYGYTF
DNA: TGTGCCAGCAGCCCTCTCTGGGACAGCCTAAACTATGGCTACACCTTC

size: NA
D: TRBD2
length: 14
J: TRBJ2-7
V: TRBV28
CDR3: CASSSSGGGYEQYF
DNA: TGTGCCAGCAGTTCTAGCGGCGGGGGCTACGAGCAGTACTTC

size: NA
D: NA
length: 14
J: TRBJ1-1
V: TRBV7-9
CDR3: CASSLAAADFEAFF
DNA: TGTGCCAGCAGCTTAGCGGCGGCAGACTTTGAAGCTTTCTTT

size: NA
D: NA
length: 14
J: TRBJ1-5
V: TRBV7-9
CDR3: CASSFSYGNQPQHF
DNA: TGTGCCAGCAGCTTCTCCTATGGCAATCAGCCCCAGCATTTT

size: NA
D: TRBD1
length: 15
J: TRBJ2-5
V: TRBV10-1
CDR3: CASSDGTGRVETQYF
DNA: TGCGCCAGCAGTGATGGGACAGGGAGGGTGGAGACCCAGTACTTC

size: NA
D: TRBD1
length: 18
J: TRBJ1-6
V: TRBV5-6
CDR3: CASTQDRGSPPWNSPLHF
DNA: TGTGCCAGCACCCAAGACAGGGGGTCCCCTCCTTGGAATTCACCCCTCCACTTT

size: once
D: TRBD2
length: 16
J: TRBJ2-2
V: TRBV9
CDR3: CASSITSGGFTGELFF
DNA: TGTGCCAGCAGCATCACTAGCGGGGGATTTACCGGGGAGCTGTTTTTT

size: NA
D: NA
length: 11
J: TRBJ2-1
V: TRBV20-1
CDR3: CSAPFLREQFF
DNA: TGCAGTGCTCCTTTTTTGCGTGAGCAGTTCTTC

size: NA
D: NA
length: 13
J: TRBJ2-2
V: TRBV7-3
CDR3: CASRGETTGELFF
DNA: TGTGCCAGCAGAGGAGAGACCACCGGGGAGCTGTTTTTT

size: NA
D: TRBD2
length: 16
J: TRBJ2-1
V: TRBV4-2
CDR3: CASSQEGGLADNEQFF
DNA: TGTGCCAGCAGCCAAGAGGGAGGACTAGCGGACAATGAGCAGTTCTTC

size: NA
D: NA
length: 15
J: TRBJ2-1
V: TRBV5-4
CDR3: CASSLGRAPYNEQFF
DNA: TGTGCCAGCAGCTTGGGGCGCGCTCCCTACAATGAGCAGTTCTTC

size: NA
D: NA
length: 13
J: TRBJ1-2
V: TRBV5-6
CDR3: CASSSGGNYGYTF
DNA: TGTGCCAGCAGCTCGGGCGGGAACTATGGCTACACCTTC